This TCR beta chain was documented in a study of cytomegalovirus exposure and HLA in healthy donors. Study-level information: In terms of ancestry, the Caucasian-associated cluster contained 75% to 90% of the 350 to 450 genotyped donors. Overall study findings and caveats: In presence/absence analyses, roughly uniform sequencing depth across donors was assumed. Upon later analysis, TCR association rates were observed to vary by HLA locus, being highest for DRB1 and lowest for HLA-C.

On this clone itself: The antigen remains unidentified. The junction departs from germline at one end; a sequencing error may be responsible.

The CDR3 covers 17 residues. Per germline, CDR1 MGHRA and CDR2 YSYEKL. Vbeta (60) and Jbeta (13) primers were used in the PCR. Generated by immunoSEQ multiplex PCR, the TCRdb table keeps only in-frame clones and is missing some. The table records approximately 110,000 clones, around three quarters of them present only once. Input material: PBMCs. J is TRBJ1-3 and V is TRBV4-1, with 9 bases fitting TRBD1. This TCR derives from a woman in her thirties or forties in good health and CMV-seronegative. CDR3 sequence (DNA): TGCGCCGGCAGCCAAGATCGGGACAGGGCAGGAGGAAACACCATATATTTT. Its protein is CAGSQDRDRAGGNTIYF.